Each of the 10 T cell receptor beta chains below was sequenced from the same sample in a study of blood T cells in healthy people across ages. Sample-barcoded 5' priming and a J-beta primer mix drove a second PCR of roughly 7 to 11 cycles. TCRdb fed the 5' RACE reads into MiXCR, producing one record per CDR3 protein. The sample holds over 1.5 million distinct CDR3 sequences, approximately 50% seen once. Sequencing used blood. The source of these receptors is a middle-aged woman in good health.

This chain uses TRBV24-1 with TRBJ2-3, with a tentative D call TRBD2 (5 bases). The CDR3 spans 16 residues. From germline, CDR1 is KGHDR and CDR2 SFDVKD. Trimming removed 7 bases at V and 0 bases at J, with 16 bases between. The CDR3 DNA follows: TGTGCCACCAGGGACCACCGGACTTCAAGCACAGATACGCAGTATTTT. Amino acid sequence: CATRDHRTSSTDTQYF.

The chain combines TRBV9 with TRBJ2-3; 8 positions match TRBD2. CDR3 length: 16 amino acids. Germline V gives CDR1 SGDLS, CDR2 YYNGEE. The junction had 8 bases not matched to a gene; V was cut back by 0 bases and J by 5 bases. The CDR3 DNA reads as TGTGCCAGCAGCGTAGAAGGTAGCGGGGTCTTAGATACGCAGTATTTT. It is translated as CASSVEGSGVLDTQYF.

A few counts support this clonotype. This chain connects TRBV20-1 to TRBJ1-6, with a weak D call TRBD1 (5 bases). The CDR3 has 14 residues. CDR1 DFQATT and CDR2 SNEGSKA come from the germline V gene (reference sequence). V lost 5 bases and J 2 bases, leaving 10 bases between the germline ends. CDR3 sequence: CSARQSTYNSPLHF. DNA for the CDR3: TGCAGTGCTCGACAGTCTACCTATAATTCACCCCTCCACTTT.

In this sample, this clonotype turned up a few times. This chain uses TRBV2 with TRBJ1-2; D ambiguous. V was cut by 4 bases and J by 0 bases, with 9 bases left in between. Per the germline V gene, CDR1 is SNHLY and CDR2 is FYNNEI. This CDR3 comprises 14 residues. The CDR3 spells CASSVGRANYGYTF. The CDR3 region has the DNA TGTGCCAGCAGTGTGGGGAGAGCTAACTATGGCTACACCTTC.

This clonotype was recorded only once. The chain is built from TRBV7-8 and TRBJ2-2, with 9 bases fitting TRBD2. V lost 6 bases to trimming and J lost 5 bases; unmatched junction nucleotides: 13. Looked up from germline, CDR1 is SGHVS and CDR2 is FQNEAQ. The CDR3 consists of 17 residues. The CDR3 DNA follows: TGTGCCAGCAGTCATTTTGGGGGGACTAGCAATACCGGGGAGCTGTTTTTT. Its translation: CASSHFGGTSNTGELFF.

This rearrangement joins TRBV5-1 to TRBJ1-1; the match to TRBD1 covers 9 bases. The V and J ends lost 4 bases and 7 bases, in that order; junction bases with no gene match: 14. Germline CDR1 reads SGHRS; CDR2 reads YFSETQ. The CDR3 covers 16 residues. CDR3 in DNA: TGCGCCAGCAGCCCACGACCACGGACAGGGGCGGATGAAGCTTTCTTT. Encoded protein: CASSPRPRTGADEAFF.

This chain joins TRBV2 and TRBJ2-3, with 7 nucleotides matching TRBD1. Germline-derived CDR1 and CDR2 are SNHLY and FYNNEI. The V and J ends lost 8 bases and 0 bases, in that order; junction bases with no gene match: 8. This CDR3 has 15 residues. The chain's CDR3 is CASGTGQASTDTQYF. The CDR3 DNA is TGTGCCAGCGGAACCGGACAGGCTAGCACAGATACGCAGTATTTT.

This clonotype was found a few times. This chain links TRBV7-9 with TRBJ2-5; 8 bases fit TRBD1. The V gene end was trimmed by 5 bases and the J gene end by 0 bases; junction bases not matched to a gene: 5. This CDR3 spans 15 amino acids. Germline assignment: CDR1 SEHNR and CDR2 FQNEAQ (reference sequence). The CDR3 DNA is TGTGCCAGCAGCCGGACGGACAGGGACCAAGAGACCCAGTACTTC. Its protein product is CASSRTDRDQETQYF.

The chain has TRBV28 and TRBJ2-1; D is possibly TRBD2 (6 bases). The CDR3 is 14 amino acids. V gave up 3 bases and J gave up 13 bases, with 19 bases separating them. Germline V lookup: CDR1 MDHEN, CDR2 SYDVKM. In DNA form, the CDR3 reads TGTGCCAGCAGTTTTAATAGGGGACGGGAGACCCAGTTCTTC. This codes for CASSFNRGRETQFF.

The chain couples TRBV7-2 to TRBJ1-4; TRBD1 might be the D (6 bases). Trimming took 5 bases from V and 7 from J, leaving 14 bases between them. Germline V gives CDR1 SGHTA, CDR2 FQGNSA. The CDR3 runs 14 residues. The CDR3 region is CASSITGRGEKLFF. In nucleotides, the CDR3 is TGTGCCAGCAGCATAACAGGGAGGGGTGAAAAACTGTTTTTT.